The 20 T cell receptor beta chains presented below share a single source sample, sequenced in a study of patients and donors after allogeneic stem cell transplantation. MiXCR was run by TCRdb on the RT-PCR reads, yielding one entry per CDR3 protein. Altogether about 200,000 distinct CDR3 sequences are present, less than 45% being singletons, with the ten largest covering 33%. The sequenced sample consisted of blood, either unsorted or a sorted T cell fraction (not recorded which). These receptors all stem from a human donor who was either an allogeneic HSCT recipient or a stem cell or donor lymphocyte infusion donor (not recorded which). It is not recorded whose cells these are; they may come from a transplant donor.

This clonotype turned up a few times. The chain has TRBV27 and TRBJ1-2; 10 nucleotides match TRBD1. Per germline, CDR1 MNHEY and CDR2 SMNVEV (reference sequence). V gave up 5 bases and J gave up 3 bases; unmatched junction bases: 9. This CDR3 comprises 16 residues. The CDR3 nucleotides are TGTGCCAGCAGTCCGCCCCCGGGACAGGGGTACTATGGCTACACCTTC. Translating gives CASSPPPGQGYYGYTF.

This clonotype was counted between two and nine times. The chain combines TRBV28 with TRBJ2-5; TRBD2 aligns across 10 bases. V was clipped by 8 bases and J by 0 bases; unmatched bases: 9. The CDR3 spans 16 residues. Germline V CDR1 and CDR2: MDHEN, SYDVKM. CDR3: CASAGLAVWYQETQYF. The CDR3 nucleotides are TGTGCCAGCGCTGGACTAGCGGTTTGGTACCAAGAGACCCAGTACTTC.

The chain joins TRBV5-6 to TRBJ2-7, with 9 bases that match TRBD2. The V gene's germline CDR1 is SGHDT and CDR2 YYEEEE. The CDR3 is 16 residues long. Trimming cost V 0 bases and J 3 bases; bases outside gene matches: 7. DNA of the CDR3: TGTGCCAGCAGCTTGGAACTAGCGGGTCGATACTACGAGCAGTACTTC. It yields the protein CASSLELAGRYYEQYF.

CDR3 sequence reads: CATSRDRGRHEQYF. DNA for the CDR3: TGTGCCACCAGCAGAGATCGGGGGCGGCACGAGCAGTACTTC. V usage is TRBV15 and J usage is TRBJ2-7, with D possibly called TRBD1 or TRBD2 (6 bases each). The germline V gene encodes CDR1 LNHNV and CDR2 YYDKDF (reference sequence). The CDR3 totals 14 residues. V was trimmed by 0 bases and J by 5 bases, leaving 11 bases between them.

The CDR3 DNA reads TGTGCCTGGAGTGTAACCCATACGCAGTATTTT. This codes for CAWSVTHTQYF. The rearrangement uses TRBV30 and TRBJ2-3; D not certain. Trimming pared 0 bases from V and 7 bases from J, leaving 5 bases between. Germline V gene data show CDR1 as GTSNPN and CDR2 as SVGIG (reference sequence). The CDR3 is 11 residues long.

The chain employs TRBV12-3 or TRBV12-4 and TRBJ2-1; D gene ambiguous. The CDR3 sequence is 15 residues long. Deletions cut 5 bases from V and 6 bases from J, with 17 bases between. The CDR3 protein is CASSPSPELGNEQFF. As DNA, the CDR3 is TGTGCCAGCAGTCCCTCACCTGAGTTGGGCAATGAGCAGTTCTTC.

V and J are TRBV29-1 and TRBJ1-3; no clear D. V lost 5 bases to trimming and J lost 7 bases, with 12 bases between them. Germline loops: CDR1 SQVTM, CDR2 ANQGSEA. The CDR3 contains 12 residues. The CDR3 protein is CSVSSGKNTIYF. The CDR3 DNA sequence: TGCAGCGTTTCGTCTGGGAAGAACACCATATATTTT.

The rearrangement links TRBV9 to TRBJ1-2; 9 bases are shared with TRBD1. J gave up 4 bases and V 4 bases, and 14 bases lay outside the gene matches. The V gene's germline CDR1 is SGDLS and CDR2 YYNGEE. The CDR3 extends over 17 amino acids. CDR3 DNA sequence: TGTGCCAGCAGCCCATACTCCAGCCCGGGACAGGGCTATGGCTACACCTTC. Protein product: CASSPYSSPGQGYGYTF. Combining the CDR3 with reference TRBV9 and TRBJ1-2 gives the whole variable domain DSGVTQTPKHLITATGQRVTLRCSPRSGDLSVYWYQQSLDQGLQFLIQYYNGEERAKGNILERFSAQQFPDLHSELNLSSLELGDSALYFCASSPYSSPGQGYGYTFGSGTRLTVV.

This clonotype was seen a handful of times. The rearrangement joins TRBV7-6 to TRBJ1-1; D gene ambiguous. The CDR3 is made up of 13 amino acids. The V end was cut by 2 bases, the J end by 6 bases, with 10 bases between. Germline V gives CDR1 SGHVS, CDR2 FNYEAQ. The CDR3 DNA reads as TGTGCCAGCAGCTTATCGCTGGGCGCTGAAGCTTTCTTT. Its translation is CASSLSLGAEAFF.

The rearrangement uses TRBV19 and TRBJ2-2, with 8 bases matching TRBD1. CDR3 length: 19 amino acids. Germline assignment: CDR1 LNHDA and CDR2 SQIVND (reference sequence). Trimming removed 6 bases from V and 0 bases from J; junction bases left unmatched: 15. DNA for the CDR3: TGTGCCAGTAGCCATGGGAGGCAGGGGGCCGCCGCGAACACCGGGGAGCTGTTTTTT. It translates to CASSHGRQGAAANTGELFF.

This clonotype has more than one count but fewer than ten. J is TRBJ1-1 and V is TRBV13, with a weak D call TRBD1 (5 bases). CDR3 length equals 15 residues. Germline V gene lookup returns CDR1 PRHDT and CDR2 FYEKMQ (reference sequence). The V gene lost 1 base and the J gene lost 1 base, with 10 bases spanning the gap. CDR3: CASSLEGFKNTEAFF. CDR3 nucleotide sequence: TGTGCCAGCAGCTTAGAGGGGTTTAAGAACACTGAAGCTTTCTTT.

This clonotype was observed a few times. The chain employs TRBV7-3 and TRBJ1-2; 9 bases line up with TRBD1. The V segment lost 1 base and the J segment 6 bases; nucleotides outside the gene matches: 0. Germline V gene sequence: CDR1 SGHTA, CDR2 FQGTGA. This CDR3 contains 13 residues. The CDR3 is CASSLRTGDGYTF. In DNA form, the CDR3 reads TGTGCCAGCAGCTTAAGGACAGGGGATGGCTACACCTTC.

This chain connects TRBV20-1 to TRBJ2-1; 10 bases fit TRBD2. The V gene end was trimmed by 6 bases and the J gene end by 9 bases; junction bases not matched to a gene: 17. The germline CDR1 and CDR2 sequences are DFQATT and SNEGSKA (reference sequence). The CDR3 totals 16 residues. In DNA, the CDR3 is TGCAGTGCCAGACCCTCCCCACTAGCGGGAAGGGGTGAGCAGTTCTTC. Translated: CSARPSPLAGRGEQFF.

This chain uses TRBV4-3 with TRBJ2-1, with D perhaps assigned TRBD1 or TRBD2 (5 bases each). Germline lookup yields CDR1 LGHNA and CDR2 YSLEER. CDR3 length equals 12 residues. With 1 base removed from V and 9 bases from J, the gap between germline ends came to 7 bases. This CDR3 is CASSQVGGEQFF. Written as DNA, the CDR3 is TGCGCCAGCAGCCAAGTTGGGGGTGAGCAGTTCTTC.

The chain carries TRBV6-6 and TRBJ2-2; D call uncertain. Trimming pared 0 bases from V and 4 bases from J, leaving 6 bases between. In germline, CDR1 is MNHNY, CDR2 SVGAGI (reference sequence). CDR3 length: 14 amino acids. Here the CDR3 DNA reads TGTGCCAGCAGTTACTCGGTGGTCACCGGGGAGCTGTTTTTT. Encoded protein: CASSYSVVTGELFF.

This chain links TRBV13 with TRBJ2-2; 8 nucleotides match TRBD2. Trimming removed 4 bases from V and 5 bases from J; junction bases left unmatched: 3. There are 14 residues in the CDR3. Per germline, CDR1 PRHDT and CDR2 FYEKMQ (reference sequence). CDR3 sequence: CASSSGGGTGELFF. DNA of the CDR3: TGTGCCAGCAGCTCCGGCGGGGGGACCGGGGAGCTGTTTTTT.

In regard to this clonotype: At one end, the junction sequence differs from germline, possibly due to a read error. The rearrangement uses TRBV5-1 and TRBJ2-5; TRBD1 matches at 9 bases. The germline V gene encodes CDR1 SGHRS and CDR2 YFSETQ. CDR3 length: 17 amino acids. CDR3 DNA sequence: TGCGCCAACAGCTCGGGGCTCCCGGGACAGGGTTCGGAGACCCAGTACTTC. This sequence encodes CANSSGLPGQGSETQYF.

The V gene is TRBV4-3, the J gene TRBJ1-1, with 8 bases matching TRBD1. This CDR3 is 15 amino acids long. V lost 4 bases and J lost 1; bases outside the gene matches: 5. CDR1 is LGHNA, CDR2 YSLEER, per germline. The CDR3, as DNA: TGCGCCAGCAGCCGTGGACAGGGAGGGAACACTGAAGCTTTCTTT. It translates to CASSRGQGGNTEAFF.

V and J are TRBV10-3 and TRBJ2-7; 8 nucleotides line up with TRBD1. Germline V lookup: CDR1 ENHRY, CDR2 SYGVKD. The CDR3 totals 19 residues. V trimming: 3 bases; J trimming: 5 bases; junction bases outside the gene matches: 21. CDR3 protein: CAISEYRQGIRRRSHEQYF. CDR3 DNA: TGTGCCATCAGTGAATATCGACAGGGGATAAGGAGGAGGTCACACGAGCAGTACTTC.

V is TRBV7-9 and J is TRBJ1-1, with D possibly matching TRBD1 (6 bases). The CDR3 sequence is 15 residues long. The V end lost 2 bases, the J end lost 1 base, and 11 bases lay between the germline ends. CDR1 is SEHNR, CDR2 FQNEAQ, per germline (reference sequence). This CDR3 is CASSLRRTANTEAFF. In DNA form, the CDR3 reads TGTGCCAGCAGCTTAAGGCGGACAGCGAACACTGAAGCTTTCTTT. The complete variable domain, with remaining parts taken from reference TRBV7-9 and TRBJ1-1, reads DTGVSQNPRHKITKRGQNVTFRCDPISEHNRLYWYRQTLGQGPEFLTYFQNEAQLEKSRLLSDRFSAERPKGSFSTLEIQRTEQGDSAMYLCASSLRRTANTEAFFGQGTRLTVV.